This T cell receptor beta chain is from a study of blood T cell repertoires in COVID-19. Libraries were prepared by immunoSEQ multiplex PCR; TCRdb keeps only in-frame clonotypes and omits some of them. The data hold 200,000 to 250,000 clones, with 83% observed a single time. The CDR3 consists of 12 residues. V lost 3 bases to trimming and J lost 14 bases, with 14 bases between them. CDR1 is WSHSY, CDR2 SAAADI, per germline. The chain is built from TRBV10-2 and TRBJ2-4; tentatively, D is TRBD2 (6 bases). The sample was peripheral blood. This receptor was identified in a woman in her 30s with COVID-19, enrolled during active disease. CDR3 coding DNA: TGCGCCAGCAGTGACCCAGCCGGAGGGGAGTACTTC. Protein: CASSDPAGGEYF.